Reported below is one TCR beta chain. The antigen remains undetermined. These data are taken from a study of T cell responses to AZD1222 COVID-19 vaccine. CDR3 length equals 14 residues. V gave up 1 base and J gave up 1 base, with 7 bases separating them. Germline V gene lookup returns CDR1 SEHNR and CDR2 FQNEAQ (reference sequence). Here immunoSEQ multiplex PCR was the method, and the copy in TCRdb shows in-frame clones only, minus some. The sample lists some 87,000 clones; around 91% were seen once. Study observations and caveats: No day 14 peak samples; only post-peak repertoires were characterized.

The receptor was derived from an adult in good health. The sequencing here drew on peripheral blood, taken on day 0 of MenACWY control vaccination. The rearrangement links TRBV7-9 to TRBJ1-1; no firm D call. CDR3 sequence reads: CASSLVATNTEAFF. The CDR3 DNA reads as TGTGCCAGCAGCTTAGTGGCCACGAACACTGAAGCTTTCTTT.